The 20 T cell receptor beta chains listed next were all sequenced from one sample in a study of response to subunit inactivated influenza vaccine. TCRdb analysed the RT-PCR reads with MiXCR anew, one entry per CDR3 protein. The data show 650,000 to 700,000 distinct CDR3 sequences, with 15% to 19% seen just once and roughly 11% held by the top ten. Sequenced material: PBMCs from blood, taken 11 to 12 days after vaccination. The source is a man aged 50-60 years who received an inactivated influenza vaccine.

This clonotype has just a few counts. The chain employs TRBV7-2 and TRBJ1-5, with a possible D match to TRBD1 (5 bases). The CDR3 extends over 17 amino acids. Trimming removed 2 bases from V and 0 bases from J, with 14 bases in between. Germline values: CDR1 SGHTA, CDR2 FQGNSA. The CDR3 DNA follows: TGTGCCAGCAGCTTATCTCGGGGGGTGAATAGCAATCAGCCCCAGCATTTT. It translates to CASSLSRGVNSNQPQHF.

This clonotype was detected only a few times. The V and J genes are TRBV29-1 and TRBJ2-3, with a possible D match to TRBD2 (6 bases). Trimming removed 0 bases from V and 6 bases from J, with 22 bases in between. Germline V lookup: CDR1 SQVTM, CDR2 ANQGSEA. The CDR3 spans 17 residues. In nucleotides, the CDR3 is TGCAGCGTTGAAGATCGTAGCGGAGACTCTACAACGGATACGCAGTATTTT. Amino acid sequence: CSVEDRSGDSTTDTQYF.

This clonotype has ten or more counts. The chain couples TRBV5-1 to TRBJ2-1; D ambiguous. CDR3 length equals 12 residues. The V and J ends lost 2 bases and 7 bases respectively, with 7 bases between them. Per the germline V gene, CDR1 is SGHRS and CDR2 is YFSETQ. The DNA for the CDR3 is TGCGCCAGCAGCTTCCAACGTAATGAGCAGTTCTTC. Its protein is CASSFQRNEQFF.

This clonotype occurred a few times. This chain's CDR3 is CSYTSGSEFYEQYF. CDR3 in DNA: TGCAGCTACACTAGCGGGAGTGAGTTCTACGAGCAGTACTTC. The rearrangement joins TRBV20-1 to TRBJ2-7, with 11 bases matching TRBD2. CDR1 and CDR2 (germline): DFQATT, SNEGSKA (reference sequence). CDR3 length: 14 residues.

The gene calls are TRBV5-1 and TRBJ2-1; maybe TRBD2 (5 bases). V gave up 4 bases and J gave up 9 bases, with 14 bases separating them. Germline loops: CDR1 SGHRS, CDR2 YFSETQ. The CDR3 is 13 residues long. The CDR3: CASSPQELGEQFF. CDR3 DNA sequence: TGCGCCAGCAGCCCCCAAGAACTAGGTGAGCAGTTCTTC.

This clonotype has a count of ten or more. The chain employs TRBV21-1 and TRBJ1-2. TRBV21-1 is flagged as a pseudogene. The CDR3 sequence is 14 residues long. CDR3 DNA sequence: TGTGCCAGCAGCAAAGACCCAGAAAACTATGGCTACACCTTC. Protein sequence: CASSKDPENYGYTF.

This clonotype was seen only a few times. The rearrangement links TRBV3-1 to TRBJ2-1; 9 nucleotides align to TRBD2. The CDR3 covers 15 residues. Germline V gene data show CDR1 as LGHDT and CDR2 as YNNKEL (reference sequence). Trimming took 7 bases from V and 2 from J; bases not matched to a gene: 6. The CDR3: CASNLRGRAYNEQFF. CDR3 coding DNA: TGTGCCAGCAACCTTCGCGGGAGGGCCTACAATGAGCAGTTCTTC.

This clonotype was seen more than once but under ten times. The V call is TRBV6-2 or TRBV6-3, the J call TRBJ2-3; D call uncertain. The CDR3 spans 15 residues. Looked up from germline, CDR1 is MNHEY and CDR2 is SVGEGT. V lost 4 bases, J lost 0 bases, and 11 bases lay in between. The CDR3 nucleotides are TGTGCCAGCAGTTCGAAGGGCATCAGCACAGATACGCAGTATTTT. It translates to CASSSKGISTDTQYF.

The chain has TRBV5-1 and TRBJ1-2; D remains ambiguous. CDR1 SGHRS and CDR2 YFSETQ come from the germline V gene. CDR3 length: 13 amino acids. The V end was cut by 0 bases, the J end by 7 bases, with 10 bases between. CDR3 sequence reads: CASSLAGRSGYTF. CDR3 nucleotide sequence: TGCGCCAGCAGCTTGGCCGGTCGTAGTGGCTACACCTTC.

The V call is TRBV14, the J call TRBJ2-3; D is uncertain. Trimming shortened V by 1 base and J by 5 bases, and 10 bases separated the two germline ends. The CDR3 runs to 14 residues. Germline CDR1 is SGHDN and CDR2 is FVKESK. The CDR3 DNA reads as TGTGCCAGCAGCCAAGTCACAGCTAGAGATACGCAGTATTTT. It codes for CASSQVTARDTQYF.

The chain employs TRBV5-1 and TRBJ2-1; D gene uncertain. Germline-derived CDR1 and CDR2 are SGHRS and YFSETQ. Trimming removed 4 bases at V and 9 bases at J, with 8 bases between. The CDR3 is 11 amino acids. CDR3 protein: CASSQEGEQFF. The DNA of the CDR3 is TGCGCCAGCAGCCAAGAAGGTGAGCAGTTCTTC.

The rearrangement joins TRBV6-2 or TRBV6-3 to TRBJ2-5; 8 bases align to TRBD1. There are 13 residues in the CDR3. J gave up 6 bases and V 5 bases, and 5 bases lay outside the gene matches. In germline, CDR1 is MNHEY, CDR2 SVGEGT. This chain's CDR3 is CASSRTGLKTQYF. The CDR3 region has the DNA TGTGCCAGCAGTAGGACAGGGTTGAAGACCCAGTACTTC.

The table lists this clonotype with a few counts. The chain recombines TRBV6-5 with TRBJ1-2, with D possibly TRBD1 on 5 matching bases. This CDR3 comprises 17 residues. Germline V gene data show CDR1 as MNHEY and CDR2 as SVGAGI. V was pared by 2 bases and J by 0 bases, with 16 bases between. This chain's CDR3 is CASSYGSQGRPNYGYTF. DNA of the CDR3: TGTGCCAGCAGTTACGGGTCCCAGGGTAGACCTAACTATGGCTACACCTTC.

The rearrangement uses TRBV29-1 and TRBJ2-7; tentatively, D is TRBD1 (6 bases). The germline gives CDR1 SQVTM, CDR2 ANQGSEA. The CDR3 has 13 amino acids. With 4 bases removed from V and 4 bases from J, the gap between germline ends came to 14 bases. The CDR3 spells CSVGPGHRYEQYF. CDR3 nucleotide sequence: TGCAGCGTTGGCCCGGGACACAGGTACGAGCAGTACTTC.

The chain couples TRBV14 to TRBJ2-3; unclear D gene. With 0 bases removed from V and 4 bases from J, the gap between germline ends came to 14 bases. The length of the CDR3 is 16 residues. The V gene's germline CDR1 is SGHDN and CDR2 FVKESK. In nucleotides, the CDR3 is TGTGCCAGCAGCCAAGATTTGGGATTTGTCTCAGATACGCAGTATTTT. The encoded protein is CASSQDLGFVSDTQYF.

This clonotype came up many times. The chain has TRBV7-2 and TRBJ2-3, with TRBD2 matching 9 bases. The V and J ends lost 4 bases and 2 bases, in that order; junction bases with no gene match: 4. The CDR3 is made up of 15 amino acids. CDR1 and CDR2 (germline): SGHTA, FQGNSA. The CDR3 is CASSSLAGNTDTQYF. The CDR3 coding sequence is TGTGCCAGCAGCTCCCTAGCGGGGAACACAGATACGCAGTATTTT.

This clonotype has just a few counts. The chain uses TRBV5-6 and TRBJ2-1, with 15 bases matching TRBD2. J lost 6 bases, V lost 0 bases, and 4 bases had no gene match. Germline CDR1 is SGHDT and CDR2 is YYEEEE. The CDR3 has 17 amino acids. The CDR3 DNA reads TGTGCCAGCAGCTTGGAGGGACTAGCGGGAGGAGGCAATGAGCAGTTCTTC. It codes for CASSLEGLAGGGNEQFF.

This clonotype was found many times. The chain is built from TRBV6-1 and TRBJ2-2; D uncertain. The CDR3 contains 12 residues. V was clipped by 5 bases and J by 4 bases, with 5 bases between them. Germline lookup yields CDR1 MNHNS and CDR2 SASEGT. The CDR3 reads CASSRFTGELFF. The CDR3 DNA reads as TGTGCCAGCAGTCGGTTCACCGGGGAGCTGTTTTTT.

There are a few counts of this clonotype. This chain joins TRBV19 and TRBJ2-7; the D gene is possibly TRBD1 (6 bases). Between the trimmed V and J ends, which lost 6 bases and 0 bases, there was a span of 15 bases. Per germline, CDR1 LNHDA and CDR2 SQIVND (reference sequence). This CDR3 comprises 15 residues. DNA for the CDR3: TGTGCCAGTAGCCCCGGCAGGGGCGGCTCCTACGAGCAGTACTTC. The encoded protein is CASSPGRGGSYEQYF.

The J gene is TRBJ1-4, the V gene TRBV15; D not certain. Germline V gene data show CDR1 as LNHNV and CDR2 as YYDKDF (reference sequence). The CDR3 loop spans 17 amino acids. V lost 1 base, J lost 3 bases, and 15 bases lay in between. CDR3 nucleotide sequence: TGTGCCACCAGCAGAGGGGGTCGCGGACGCTCTAATGAAAAACTGTTTTTT. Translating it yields CATSRGGRGRSNEKLFF.